The rows below give T cell receptor beta chains drawn from one sample of a study of identical twins. TCRdb redid the calling of the 5' RACE reads with MiXCR, one entry per CDR3 protein. The data hold about 150,000 distinct CDR3 sequences, with under 4.5% observed a single time. The sample taken for sequencing was memory T cells sorted from blood. These receptor sequences come from a man aged 18 to 29 in good health. Each CDR3 is given with its conserved first and last residue. A D gene is named only where the DNA matches it firmly. Clone size is given for some rows only: seen once, a few or many times, or a class if the clone is expanded.

>-|TRBJ2-5|many|TRBV7-2
CASSLAASVETQYF
TGTGCCAGCAGCTTAGCGGCGTCAGTAGAGACCCAGTACTTC
>-|TRBJ1-1|many|TRBV12-3/TRBV12-4
CASTLWGRDKAFF
TGTGCCAGCACCCTATGGGGGCGGGATAAAGCTTTCTTT
>-|TRBJ2-5|many|TRBV6-1
CASSTLGGFQETQYF
TGTGCCAGCAGTACACTAGGGGGGTTCCAAGAGACCCAGTACTTC
>-|TRBJ2-4|few|TRBV19
CASLQHNIQYF
TGTGCCAGTCTCCAACATAACATTCAGTACTTC
>-|TRBJ2-1|many|TRBV7-2
CASSLLPNNEQFF
TGTGCCAGCAGCTTACTACCCAACAATGAGCAGTTCTTC
>TRBD2|TRBJ2-1|many|TRBV5-6
CASSFHPSSGGYNEQFF
TGTGCCAGCAGCTTCCATCCCTCTAGCGGAGGTTACAATGAGCAGTTCTTC
>-|TRBJ2-7|-|TRBV10-3
CAIRGDGTYEQYF
TGTGCCATCAGAGGGGACGGGACATACGAGCAGTACTTC
>TRBD2|TRBJ2-3|many|TRBV7-2
CASSPTGLAGGIGTQYF
TGTGCCAGCAGCCCCACCGGACTAGCGGGAGGAATTGGTACGCAGTATTTT
>-|TRBJ2-1|-|TRBV9
CASSVEVARANEQFF
TGTGCCAGCAGCGTAGAGGTTGCCCGGGCCAATGAGCAGTTCTTC
>TRBD2|TRBJ2-2|many|TRBV10-3
CAISSGTSGTNTGELFF
TGTGCCATCAGCTCCGGGACTAGCGGGACGAACACCGGGGAGCTGTTTTTT
>TRBD2|TRBJ2-1|few|TRBV5-1
CASSPPGLAGLYNEQFF
TGCGCCAGCAGTCCGCCGGGACTAGCGGGACTTTACAATGAGCAGTTCTTC
>-|TRBJ1-3|-|TRBV19
CACQDSFSGNTIYF
TGTGCCTGTCAAGATTCGTTCTCTGGAAACACCATATATTTT
>-|TRBJ2-1|many|TRBV14
CASSRIYLLDEQFF
TGTGCCAGCAGCCGCATTTACCTCCTCGATGAGCAGTTCTTC
>-|TRBJ1-1|many|TRBV20-1
CSARDSTNTEAFF
TGCAGTGCTAGAGATTCCACGAACACTGAAGCTTTCTTT
>TRBD1|TRBJ1-3|few|TRBV30
CAWSQGQSGNTIYF
TGTGCCTGGAGCCAGGGACAGTCTGGAAACACCATATATTTT
>-|TRBJ2-2|many|TRBV7-9
CASSPPERRELFF
TGTGCCAGCAGCCCCCCTGAGCGGAGGGAGCTGTTTTTT
>TRBD1|TRBJ2-3|-|TRBV20-1
CSQSGTGGTDTQYF
TGCAGTCAATCCGGGACAGGGGGCACAGATACGCAGTATTTT
>-|TRBJ2-7|many|TRBV4-3
CASSQGEGRQYF
TGCGCCAGCAGCCAGGGAGAGGGTCGGCAGTACTTC
>TRBD2|TRBJ2-2|many|TRBV7-2
CASSLLAGSNTGELFF
TGTGCCAGCAGCTTATTAGCGGGGTCGAACACCGGGGAGCTGTTTTTT
>TRBD1|TRBJ2-7|many|TRBV20-1
CSARGLYRGTYEQYF
TGCAGTGCTAGAGGTTTATACAGGGGGACCTACGAGCAGTACTTC
>TRBD2|TRBJ2-1|-|TRBV11-2
CASSLELAGPFNDEQFF
TGTGCCAGCAGCTTAGAGCTAGCGGGCCCCTTCAACGATGAGCAGTTCTTC
>TRBD2|TRBJ2-2|many|TRBV4-1
CASSPGLSNTGELFF
TGCGCCAGCAGCCCGGGACTATCGAACACCGGGGAGCTGTTTTTT
>TRBD1|TRBJ2-3|many|TRBV5-1
CASSGTGDLDTQYF
TGCGCCAGCAGCGGGACAGGGGATCTAGATACGCAGTATTTT
>TRBD1|TRBJ1-2|-|TRBV18
CASSTRQGSNYGYTF
TGTGCCAGCTCAACGCGACAGGGTAGTAACTATGGCTACACCTTC
>TRBD2|TRBJ2-3|few|TRBV10-1
CASSESALAGADFFTDTQYF
TGCGCCAGCAGTGAGTCCGCCCTAGCGGGAGCAGACTTTTTCACAGATACGCAGTATTTT
>TRBD1|TRBJ2-1|many|TRBV29-1
CSVEGDHGQGSYNEQFF
TGCAGCGTTGAAGGTGATCACGGACAGGGCTCCTACAATGAGCAGTTCTTC
>TRBD2|TRBJ2-7|many|TRBV2
CASRSTSGSHEQYF
TGTGCCAGCAGGTCGACTAGCGGGAGCCACGAGCAGTACTTC
>-|TRBJ2-3|few|TRBV11-3
CASSSELQYF
TGTGCCAGCAGCTCGGAACTCCAGTATTTT
>-|TRBJ2-7|-|TRBV4-3
CASSQEGRTDWGYEQYF
TGCGCCAGCAGCCAAGAGGGACGGACGGATTGGGGATACGAGCAGTACTTC
>-|TRBJ2-3|many|TRBV9
CASSVAAPGALSTDTQYF
TGTGCCAGCAGCGTAGCGGCCCCGGGGGCGCTTAGCACAGATACGCAGTATTTT
>-|TRBJ2-7|many|TRBV14
CASSQSIGVEQYF
TGTGCCAGCAGCCAATCCATTGGAGTCGAGCAGTACTTC
>-|TRBJ2-3|many|TRBV5-1
CASSLESDTQYF
TGCGCCAGCAGCTTGGAGTCAGATACGCAGTATTTT
>TRBD1|TRBJ2-7|many|TRBV5-1
CASSVETGARDEQYF
TGCGCCAGCAGCGTTGAGACAGGGGCCCGGGACGAGCAGTACTTC
>TRBD2|TRBJ2-1|-|TRBV6-5
CASSYGTSNEQFF
TGCGCCAGCAGTTACGGGACTAGCAATGAGCAGTTCTTC
>-|TRBJ2-6|-|TRBV5-6
CASSQTTDTNVLTF
TGTGCCAGCAGCCAAACGACAGATACCAACGTCCTGACTTTC
>TRBD1|TRBJ1-2|many|TRBV7-2
CASSLQRPRQGLGGYTF
TGTGCCAGCAGCTTACAGCGTCCTCGACAGGGGCTTGGTGGCTACACCTTC
>-|TRBJ1-1|-|TRBV7-6
CASSRTLGNTEAFF
TGTGCCAGCAGCCGGACCCTAGGGAACACTGAAGCTTTCTTT
>-|TRBJ1-6|many|TRBV5-1
CASSLISGGVNSPLHF
TGCGCCAGCAGCTTAATATCCGGGGGGGTGAATTCACCCCTCCACTTT
>-|TRBJ2-3|many|TRBV5-6
CASSLSYTDTQYF
TGTGCCAGCAGCTTGTCCTACACAGATACGCAGTATTTT
>TRBD1|TRBJ2-2|many|TRBV12-3/TRBV12-4
CASSYDRVDTGELFF
TGTGCCAGCAGTTACGACAGGGTAGACACCGGGGAGCTGTTTTTT
>-|TRBJ1-1|many|TRBV5-1
CASSLAIRGTEAFF
TGCGCCAGCAGCTTGGCCATCCGGGGCACTGAAGCTTTCTTT
>-|TRBJ1-5|many|TRBV27
CASSPGTSNQPQHF
TGTGCCAGCAGTCCCGGGACATCTAATCAGCCCCAGCATTTT